This T cell receptor beta chain originates from a study of cytomegalovirus exposure and HLA in healthy donors. Study results and caveats: Some TCR beta chains (about 180 of them) were listed as cytomegalovirus-associated. Immune exposure information available was restricted to CMV serostatus.

There are a few counts of this clone. As yet, its antigen is unknown. There are 15 residues in the CDR3. CDR1 and CDR2 from the germline V gene are LGHNA and YSLEER. V shed 3 bases, J shed 5 bases, and the junction held 8 bases outside the gene matches. Amplification used 60 Vbeta primers and 13 Jbeta primers. Here immunoSEQ multiplex PCR was the method, and the copy in TCRdb shows in-frame clones only, minus some. There are 30,000 to 40,000 clones in the sample; approximately 74% occur only once, and approximately 7% lies in the top ten. Material: PBMCs. The chain uses TRBV4-3 and TRBJ1-1; 8 nucleotides match TRBD1. This TCR came from a man aged 25-40 years in good health and CMV-seronegative. This CDR3 reads CASSHELDRGTEAFF. The CDR3 bases are TGCGCCAGCAGCCACGAACTCGACAGGGGAACTGAAGCTTTCTTT.